This T cell receptor (beta chain) came from a study of blood T cells in healthy people across ages. On the study more broadly: Capture by template switching was about one barcoded beta molecule per two T cells.

The CDR3 length is 15 residues. Germline CDR1 and CDR2: MGHRA and YSYEKL. The germline V and J ends were trimmed by 0 bases and 0 bases, with 9 bases remaining between them. Many counts were recorded for this clonotype. With a J-beta primer mix and a sample-barcoded 5' primer, a second PCR ran roughly 6 to 11 cycles. From the 5' RACE reads, TCRdb called clonotypes with MiXCR, one entry per CDR3 protein. The data contain about 1.6 million distinct CDR3 sequences, 34% of them singletons. All donors came from Russia, were Caucasian and healthy, and spanned ages about 6 to 90. Drawing of peripheral blood yielded about 9.7 milliliters from each donor. Total RNA was isolated from each sample in quantities of at least 6 micrograms.

The sequence was collected from a woman aged 25-40 years in good health. The chain has TRBV4-1 and TRBJ2-7; D possibly corresponds to TRBD2 (5 bases). Sequencing was performed on blood. The CDR3 DNA is TGCGCCAGCAGCCAAGAGGAGGTGGGCTCCTACGAGCAGTACTTC. Translating it yields CASSQEEVGSYEQYF.